These 27 T cell receptor beta chains came from one sample sequenced in a study of beta chain features in type 1 diabetes. Investigators reverse transcribed all isolated RNA, so they sequenced expressed TCRB transcripts. Sequencing used immunoSEQ multiplex PCR; TCRdb keeps in-frame clones, though not all of them. Of 310,000 or so clones listed, 9.5% to 12% are singletons. The sample comprised naive CD4+ T cells from blood. All receptors come from a woman aged 25-40 years in good health.

V and J are TRBV7-2 and TRBJ2-2, with a tentative D call TRBD2 (6 bases). The ends were cut back, 5 bases at V and 3 bases at J, with 13 bases in the middle. This CDR3 is 15 amino acids long. Germline V gene data show CDR1 as SGHTA and CDR2 as FQGNSA. The CDR3 DNA reads as TGTGCCAGCAGCCTATCGGGACTCTACACCGGGGAGCTGTTTTTT. This sequence encodes CASSLSGLYTGELFF.

In its sample, this clone was seen a few times. The chain couples TRBV6-5 to TRBJ2-1, with D uncertain. Germline V gene data show CDR1 as MNHEY and CDR2 as SVGAGI. CDR3 length equals 13 residues. V was clipped by 7 bases and J by 6 bases, with 13 bases between them. CDR3: CASTETRGNEQFF. CDR3 sequence (DNA): TGTGCCAGCACCGAAACCCGCGGCAATGAGCAGTTCTTC.

The rearrangement links TRBV18 to TRBJ1-4; weak D call: TRBD1 (5 bases). Trimming removed 2 bases at V and 5 bases at J, with 9 bases between. CDR1 KGHSH and CDR2 LQKENI come from the germline V gene. The CDR3 is made up of 14 amino acids. CDR3 protein: CASSPATANEKLFF. CDR3 nucleotides: TGTGCCAGCTCACCAGCGACAGCAAATGAAAAACTGTTTTTT.

This clone showed up just a few times. The gene calls are TRBV19 and TRBJ2-7, with 9 bases aligning to TRBD2. CDR1 and CDR2 (germline): LNHDA, SQIVND (reference sequence). The CDR3 runs 15 residues. With 1 base clipped from V and 4 bases from J, the junction kept 5 bases outside the gene matches. This chain's CDR3 is CASSIVLAGPYEQYF. In nucleotides, the CDR3 is TGTGCCAGTAGTATAGTCCTAGCGGGACCGTACGAGCAGTACTTC.

The chain joins TRBV30 to TRBJ2-5, with 13 bases matching TRBD2. The germline CDR1 and CDR2 sequences are GTSNPN and SVGIG (reference sequence). V was clipped by 3 bases and J by 2 bases; unmatched bases: 6. CDR3 length: 16 amino acids. The CDR3 nucleotides read TGTGCCTGGAGGGCCGCGGGACTAGCGGGACAAGAGACCCAGTACTTC. This gives the protein CAWRAAGLAGQETQYF.

This clone was seen a handful of times. Other nucleotide sequences in the sample specify the same CDR3. The rearrangement uses TRBV7-2 and TRBJ2-7; 10 bases map to TRBD2. Germline assignment: CDR1 SGHTA and CDR2 FQGNSA. The CDR3 loop spans 15 amino acids. V trimming: 0 bases; J trimming: 4 bases; junction bases outside the gene matches: 3. CDR3 nucleotides: TGTGCCAGCAGCTTAGCAGCGGGAGGGGGTTACGAGCAGTACTTC. As protein: CASSLAAGGGYEQYF. The full variable domain, with the rest looked up from reference TRBV7-2 and TRBJ2-7, is GAGVSQSPSNKVTEKGKDVELRCDPISGHTALYWYRQSLGQGLEFLIYFQGNSAPDKSGLPSDRFSAERTGGSVSTLTIQRTQQEDSAVYLCASSLAAGGGYEQYFGPGTRLTVT.

DNA for the CDR3: TGTGCCAGCAGTAAGCGGACCTACGAGCAGTACTTC. Protein: CASSKRTYEQYF. The gene calls are TRBV28 and TRBJ2-7; tentatively, D is TRBD2 (5 bases). Trimming took off 5 bases at V and 2 bases at J, with 7 bases between the two ends. CDR3 size: 12 residues. The V gene's germline CDR1 is MDHEN and CDR2 SYDVKM.

In this sample, this clone turned up a few times. V and J are TRBV5-1 and TRBJ2-5, with 16 bases identical to TRBD2. Germline V gene data show CDR1 as SGHRS and CDR2 as YFSETQ. V was pared by 4 bases and J by 5 bases, with 8 bases of the junction left unmatched. The CDR3 totals 17 residues. In DNA, the CDR3 is TGCGCCAGCAGCCCGGGACTAGCGGGAGGGCCGAGGGAGACCCAGTACTTC. Encoded protein: CASSPGLAGGPRETQYF.

This clone has at least ten counts. The same CDR3 is also encoded by other DNA sequences in this sample. V and J are TRBV30 and TRBJ2-7; weak D call: TRBD2 (5 bases). V was cut by 3 bases and J by 2 bases, with 5 bases left in between. The CDR3 extends over 11 amino acids. Per germline, CDR1 GTSNPN and CDR2 SVGIG (reference sequence). This CDR3 is CAWSGAYEQYF. The CDR3 coding sequence is TGTGCCTGGAGCGGGGCCTACGAGCAGTACTTC.

The chain employs TRBV18 and TRBJ2-5; TRBD2 matches at 9 bases. The germline CDR1 and CDR2 sequences are KGHSH and LQKENI. V lost 3 bases, J lost 4 bases, and 6 bases stayed unmatched. This CDR3 has 15 amino acids. The CDR3: CASSPNSGSPETQYF. The CDR3 bases are TGTGCCAGCTCACCCAATAGCGGGAGCCCAGAGACCCAGTACTTC.

This clone has more than one count but fewer than ten. This rearrangement joins TRBV2 to TRBJ1-2; 9 positions agree with TRBD1. After removal of 2 bases from V and 5 bases from J, the junction contained 3 bases not matched to a gene. The CDR3 is made up of 14 amino acids. Germline values: CDR1 SNHLY, CDR2 FYNNEI. The CDR3 reads CASSEHGQGYGYTF. CDR3 nucleotide sequence: TGTGCCAGCAGTGAACACGGACAGGGGTATGGCTACACCTTC.

This clone was seen a handful of times. The chain joins TRBV6-5 to TRBJ1-3; D remains unclear. CDR1 is MNHEY, CDR2 SVGAGI, per germline. Trimming took off 0 bases at V and 0 bases at J, with 9 bases between the two ends. The CDR3 is 16 amino acids. In DNA, the CDR3 is TGTGCCAGCAGTTACTCGGCTGGGAGCTCTGGAAACACCATATATTTT. Translating gives CASSYSAGSSGNTIYF.

The CDR3 here is CASRGVGEQFF. The CDR3 nucleotides are TGTGCCAGCCGGGGAGTCGGGGAGCAGTTCTTC. The V and J genes are TRBV2 and TRBJ2-1; possibly TRBD2 for D (5 bases). V was cut by 8 bases and J by 10 bases, with 12 bases left in between. This CDR3 contains 11 residues. CDR1 is SNHLY, CDR2 FYNNEI, per germline.

This clone has a handful of counts. This sequence joins TRBV7-9 and TRBJ2-5, with 11 bases that match TRBD1. This CDR3 spans 15 amino acids. CDR1 is SEHNR and CDR2 is FQNEAQ in the germline V gene (reference sequence). The trim removed 5 bases at V and 5 bases at J, leaving 7 bases unmatched. The CDR3, as DNA: TGTGCCAGCAGCCTCGGACAGGGGGCATGGGAGACCCAGTACTTC. Its translation is CASSLGQGAWETQYF.

V and J are TRBV7-6 and TRBJ2-5; maybe TRBD2 (5 bases). Germline V lookup: CDR1 SGHVS, CDR2 FNYEAQ. The V and J ends lost 1 base and 3 bases respectively, with 6 bases between them. There are 13 residues in the CDR3. The CDR3 here is CASSLGGEETQYF. DNA for the CDR3: TGTGCCAGCAGCTTAGGGGGAGAAGAGACCCAGTACTTC.

The table lists this clone with a few counts. The gene calls are TRBV28 and TRBJ2-7, with D perhaps TRBD2 (6 bases). This CDR3 region has 14 residues. Trimming removed 1 base at V and 0 bases at J, with 7 bases between. Per the germline V gene, CDR1 is MDHEN and CDR2 is SYDVKM. CDR3 amino acids: CASSLSGGSYEQYF. The DNA for the CDR3 is TGTGCCAGCAGTTTATCCGGGGGCTCCTACGAGCAGTACTTC.

V gene TRBV18 combines with J gene TRBJ2-7, with TRBD2 as a possible D gene (5 bases). This CDR3 comprises 14 residues. V lost 3 bases to trimming and J lost 6 bases, with 15 bases between them. Looked up from germline, CDR1 is KGHSH and CDR2 is LQKENI. The CDR3 here is CASSPGLRGGEQYF. CDR3 DNA: TGTGCCAGCTCACCGGGTCTTAGAGGAGGCGAGCAGTACTTC. Together with reference TRBV18 and TRBJ2-7, the CDR3 gives the full variable domain: NAGVMQNPRHLVRRRGQEARLRCSPMKGHSHVYWYRQLPEEGLKFMVYLQKENIIDESGMPKERFSAEFPKEGPSILRIQQVVRGDSAAYFCASSPGLRGGEQYFGPGTRLTVT.

In DNA form, the CDR3 reads TGTGCCAGCAGCGTAGCGGGAGGGCTCGATGAGCAGTTCTTC. Its translation is CASSVAGGLDEQFF. The rearrangement joins TRBV9 to TRBJ2-1; TRBD2 aligns across 8 bases. CDR1 SGDLS and CDR2 YYNGEE come from the germline V gene. J lost 8 bases, V lost 0 bases, and 4 bases had no gene match. The CDR3 has 14 residues.

The rearrangement links TRBV9 to TRBJ2-1, with 7 bases lining up with TRBD2. This CDR3 has 14 amino acids. Trimming cost V 4 bases and J 9 bases; bases outside gene matches: 10. CDR1 SGDLS and CDR2 YYNGEE come from the germline V gene. CDR3 coding DNA: TGTGCCAGCAGCCCCAATAGTGCTAGCGGTGAGCAGTTCTTC. It encodes CASSPNSASGEQFF.

There are a few counts of this clone. The V and J genes are TRBV7-2 and TRBJ1-5; D might be TRBD1 (5 bases). CDR1 is SGHTA and CDR2 is FQGNSA in the germline V gene. V was trimmed by 4 bases and J by 1 base, leaving 11 bases between them. The CDR3 runs 15 residues. The CDR3 sequence: CASSSGLVSNQPQHF. The CDR3 DNA reads as TGTGCCAGCAGCTCAGGGCTTGTGAGCAATCAGCCCCAGCATTTT. The whole variable domain, filled in from reference TRBV7-2 and TRBJ1-5, reads GAGVSQSPSNKVTEKGKDVELRCDPISGHTALYWYRQSLGQGLEFLIYFQGNSAPDKSGLPSDRFSAERTGGSVSTLTIQRTQQEDSAVYLCASSSGLVSNQPQHFGDGTRLSIL.

The V and J genes are TRBV18 and TRBJ2-1; D may be TRBD2 (5 bases). The length of the CDR3 is 15 residues. V lost 5 bases, J lost 5 bases, and 16 bases lay in between. Germline CDR1 KGHSH, CDR2 LQKENI. CDR3 protein: CASSTTRASHNEQFF. CDR3 in DNA: TGTGCCAGCTCAACAACGAGGGCCAGTCACAATGAGCAGTTCTTC.

This clone was counted between two and nine times. The rearrangement joins TRBV5-4 to TRBJ2-1; 9 bases match TRBD1. This CDR3 is 15 amino acids long. Trimming at V came to 3 bases and at J to 5 bases, leaving 6 bases not matched to a gene. Germline-derived CDR1 and CDR2 are SGHNT and YYREEE (reference sequence). The DNA of the CDR3 is TGTGCCAGCAGCTCCCGGGACAGGGCTGACAATGAGCAGTTCTTC. Protein: CASSSRDRADNEQFF. Supplemented by reference TRBV5-4 and TRBJ2-1, the full variable domain reads ETGVTQSPTHLIKTRGQQVTLRCSSQSGHNTVSWYQQALGQGPQFIFQYYREEENGRGNFPPRFSGLQFPNYSSELNVNALELDDSALYLCASSSRDRADNEQFFGPGTRLTVL.

The genes are TRBV7-9 and TRBJ2-1, with 10 bases aligning to TRBD1. The CDR3 spans 15 residues. Germline V gene lookup returns CDR1 SEHNR and CDR2 FQNEAQ (reference sequence). The junction had 9 bases not matched to a gene; V was cut back by 5 bases and J by 8 bases. DNA of the CDR3: TGTGCCAGCAGCCGGAGACAGGGGGCGAGCGATGAGCAGTTCTTC. This translates into CASSRRQGASDEQFF.

This clone was picked up a small number of times. V usage is TRBV5-6 and J usage is TRBJ1-1; a possible D gene is TRBD1 (6 bases). The CDR3 spans 13 residues. Germline V gives CDR1 SGHDT, CDR2 YYEEEE. V was clipped by 5 bases and J by 1 base, with 9 bases between them. As DNA, the CDR3 is TGTGCCAGCAGTGTGGACAGGAACACTGAAGCTTTCTTT. Its translation: CASSVDRNTEAFF. Variable domain in full (rest from reference TRBV5-6 and TRBJ1-1): DAGVTQSPTHLIKTRGQQVTLRCSPKSGHDTVSWYQQALGQGPQFIFQYYEEEERQRGNFPDRFSGHQFPNYSSELNVNALLLGDSALYLCASSVDRNTEAFFGQGTRLTVV.

This clone has more than one count but fewer than ten. The V and J genes are TRBV5-1 and TRBJ1-5; 12 positions match TRBD1. Germline V gives CDR1 SGHRS, CDR2 YFSETQ. The CDR3 extends over 15 amino acids. V shed 4 bases, J shed 5 bases, and the junction held 4 bases outside the gene matches. The CDR3 reads CASSPGQGADQPQHF. The CDR3 nucleotides are TGCGCCAGCAGCCCGGGACAGGGGGCGGATCAGCCCCAGCATTTT.

The chain joins TRBV2 to TRBJ1-5, with D possibly TRBD1 on 5 matching bases. Germline CDR1 reads SNHLY; CDR2 reads FYNNEI. V was clipped by 4 bases and J by 7 bases, with 14 bases between them. The CDR3 consists of 14 residues. The CDR3 DNA is TGTGCCAGCAGTGGTCCAGGGAAGAGCCAGCCCCAGCATTTT. Its protein product is CASSGPGKSQPQHF.

V is TRBV18 and J is TRBJ2-2, with 13 bases matching TRBD2. Germline lookup yields CDR1 KGHSH and CDR2 LQKENI. V lost 4 bases and J lost 3; bases outside the gene matches: 5. The CDR3 runs to 17 residues. The CDR3 here is CASSLGLAGVDTGELFF. CDR3 DNA: TGTGCCAGCTCACTTGGACTAGCGGGAGTCGACACCGGGGAGCTGTTTTTT.